A selection of T cell receptor beta chains follows, all from one sample in a study of Ad26.COV2.S vaccination and SARS-CoV-2 variants. Data came from immunoSEQ multiplex PCR; TCRdb stores just in-frame clones and leaves some out. Among around 350,000 clones listed, about 91% were seen once. The source was peripheral blood, collected after recovery from COVID-19. The receptors derive from a human donor who had recovered from COVID-19. Both conserved end residues are part of each CDR3. The order of the fields is D gene, V gene, J gene, clone size, CDR3 DNA, CDR3 protein. D genes are given only for firm matches. Size values are once, few and many counts, or a class for expanded clones, and some rows have none.

TRBD2	TRBV3-1/TRBV3-2	TRBJ2-7	NA	TGTGCCAGCAGCCGACTAGCGGGCTTCTACGAGCAGTACTTC	CASSRLAGFYEQYF
NA	TRBV11-2	TRBJ2-7	NA	TGTGCCAGCAGCCCGCTAGCTACCTCCTACGAGCAGTACTTC	CASSPLATSYEQYF
NA	TRBV7-2	TRBJ2-7	NA	TGTGCCTCAGCAGCGGTAAGCTCCTACGAGCAGTACTTC	CASAAVSSYEQYF
NA	TRBV5-1	TRBJ1-6	NA	TGCGCCAGCAGTAGATCCCGGGCCTCTAATTCACCCCTCCACTTT	CASSRSRASNSPLHF
NA	TRBV7-6	TRBJ1-6	NA	TGTGCCAGCAGCCGCCTGGAGGGATACCCTTCACCCCTCCACTTT	CASSRLEGYPSPLHF
NA	TRBV3-1/TRBV3-2	TRBJ1-1	once	TGTGCCAGCAGCCAAGGGATTTCTGAAGCTTTCTTT	CASSQGISEAFF
NA	TRBV7-6	TRBJ1-4	NA	TGTGCCAGCTCCCGTATGGCAACTAATGAAAAACTGTTTTTT	CASSRMATNEKLFF
TRBD1	TRBV27	TRBJ1-1	NA	TGTGCCAGCAGTCAACAGGGGAGTCCTGAAGCTTTCTTT	CASSQQGSPEAFF
NA	TRBV4-3	TRBJ1-2	NA	TGCGCCAGCAGCCAAGGAGCTGGGGTGCTCTATGGCTACACCTTC	CASSQGAGVLYGYTF
TRBD2	TRBV6-5	TRBJ2-7	once	TGTGCCAGCAGTTTGGGAAGCGGGGGCTACGAGCAGTACTTC	CASSLGSGGYEQYF
TRBD1	TRBV18	TRBJ2-7	NA	TGTGCCAGCTCACCAGCCGGGACAGGACTCTACGAGCAGTACTTC	CASSPAGTGLYEQYF
TRBD1	TRBV19	TRBJ2-7	few	TGTGCCAGTAGCCGGGACAGCAACTCCTACGAGCAGTACTTC	CASSRDSNSYEQYF
NA	TRBV7-2	TRBJ2-5	NA	TGTGCCAGCAGCATACCGGGACGGCAAGAGACCCAGTACTTC	CASSIPGRQETQYF
NA	TRBV6-4	TRBJ1-1	NA	TGTGCCAGCAGTGAAGGGGGGGATAGTACTGAAGCTTTCTTT	CASSEGGDSTEAFF
NA	TRBV9	TRBJ1-2	NA	TGTGCCAGCAGCGCTCCCCGTGGGGAGTCCACCGGTGGCTACACCTTC	CASSAPRGESTGGYTF
NA	TRBV12-3/TRBV12-4	TRBJ1-5	NA	TGTGCCAGTGGGGACACGATTAATCAGCCCCAGCATTTT	CASGDTINQPQHF
TRBD1	TRBV3-1/TRBV3-2	TRBJ2-3	NA	TGTGCCAGCAGCCGGGGACAGGTCAACACAGATACGCAGTATTTT	CASSRGQVNTDTQYF
NA	TRBV6-5	TRBJ2-6	NA	TGTGCCAGCAGCACGAAGGGGCTAGGGGCCAACGTCCTGACTTTC	CASSTKGLGANVLTF
NA	TRBV6-6	TRBJ1-2	NA	TGTGCCAGCAGGGCGGGGGCGGATGGCTACACCTTC	CASRAGADGYTF
NA	TRBV9	TRBJ1-4	NA	TGTGCCAGCAGCGTAGAGGGGGGAAGCGGTGAAAAACTGTTTTTT	CASSVEGGSGEKLFF
TRBD1	TRBV9	TRBJ2-7	NA	TGTGCCAGCAGCGCGGGGACAGGGGGCTCCTACGAGCAGTACTTC	CASSAGTGGSYEQYF
NA	TRBV5-1	TRBJ2-7	few	TGCGCCAGCGGAGGGGGCGACTACGAGCAGTACTTC	CASGGGDYEQYF
NA	TRBV18	TRBJ1-1	NA	TGTGCCAGCTCACCCCCCGGGGTCATGTTCGGCCCTGAAGCTTTCTTT	CASSPPGVMFGPEAFF
TRBD1	TRBV4-1	TRBJ2-1	NA	TGCGCCAGCAGCCTCGCAAGCCGACAGGGAGCCTACAATGAGCAGTTCTTC	CASSLASRQGAYNEQFF
NA	TRBV19	TRBJ1-2	NA	TGTGCCAGTAGTATTCGGTCGGCTAACTATGGCTACACCTTC	CASSIRSANYGYTF
NA	TRBV13	TRBJ1-1	NA	TGTGCCAGCAGCCCAGGACAGAACACTGAAGCTTTCTTT	CASSPGQNTEAFF
NA	TRBV19	TRBJ1-2	NA	TGTGCCAGTAGTATAGAGGTTGGCTATGGCTACACCTTC	CASSIEVGYGYTF
TRBD2	TRBV5-4	TRBJ2-1	NA	TGTGCCAGCAGCCCGGCGGAGCGGGGCCTTTCCTACAATGAGCAGTTCTTC	CASSPAERGLSYNEQFF
NA	TRBV3-1/TRBV3-2	TRBJ1-3	NA	TGTGCCAGCAGCCAGACAGCTTCTGGAAACACCATATATTTT	CASSQTASGNTIYF
NA	TRBV27	TRBJ2-5	NA	TGTGCCAGCCAAATTCGCCCCGGGGGGACCCAGTACTTC	CASQIRPGGTQYF
TRBD2	TRBV29-1	TRBJ2-1	NA	TGCAGCGTTAGTGGGGGGGGTCCACCTTACAATGAGCAGTTCTTC	CSVSGGGPPYNEQFF
NA	TRBV2	TRBJ1-2	NA	TGTGCCAGCACGGGGCGCTGGTATGGCTACACCTTC	CASTGRWYGYTF
NA	TRBV15	TRBJ2-7	NA	TGTGCCACCAGCATGCGCTTTCACGAATACGAGCAGTACTTC	CATSMRFHEYEQYF
NA	TRBV10-2	TRBJ1-1	NA	TGCGCCACCCGATTCAGTATAACCGGGAACACTGAAGCTTTCTTT	CATRFSITGNTEAFF
NA	TRBV5-8	TRBJ1-2	NA	TGTGCCAGCAGCTTGGCCCCAGACGGAAACTATGGCTACACCTTC	CASSLAPDGNYGYTF
NA	TRBV7-8	TRBJ2-7	once	TGTGCCAGCAGCTCCCCCTCCCGCGGGGCTTACTACGAGCAGTACTTC	CASSSPSRGAYYEQYF
TRBD1	TRBV7-8	TRBJ2-5	NA	TGTGCCAGCAGCTTAGGCGGGACAGGGGGGGGAGAGACCCAGTACTTC	CASSLGGTGGGETQYF
NA	TRBV6-2/TRBV6-3	TRBJ2-3	NA	TGTGCCAGCAGTTTAACCACAGATACGCAGTATTTT	CASSLTTDTQYF
TRBD1	TRBV6-6	TRBJ1-1	NA	TGTGCCAGCAGGGTCAAATTACAGGGGACCACTGAAGCTTTCTTT	CASRVKLQGTTEAFF
TRBD1	TRBV7-8	TRBJ2-3	NA	TGTGCCAGTAGACAGGGGGCACATACAGATACGCAGTATTTT	CASRQGAHTDTQYF
TRBD1	TRBV7-6	TRBJ1-1	NA	TGTGCCAGCAGCCTCGGGACAGGGGGGGGGACTGAAGCTTTCTTT	CASSLGTGGGTEAFF
NA	TRBV6-5	TRBJ1-5	NA	TGTGCCAGCAGCGATACCTTAGACCAGCCCCAGCATTTT	CASSDTLDQPQHF
NA	TRBV7-9	TRBJ1-6	NA	TGTGCCAGCGGACGACACGGGGCCTATAATTCACCCCTCCACTTT	CASGRHGAYNSPLHF
NA	TRBV7-9	TRBJ1-1	NA	TGTGCCAGCAGCTTAAACATAGCGGGGGACACTGAAGCTTTCTTT	CASSLNIAGDTEAFF
NA	TRBV6-2/TRBV6-3	TRBJ1-3	NA	TGTGCCAGCAGTTACCGGGCCGGGGAAAGGTGGAACACCATATATTTT	CASSYRAGERWNTIYF
TRBD2	TRBV5-4	TRBJ2-7	NA	TGTGCCAGCAGCACCCGACTAGCGGGGGACTCCTACGAGCAGTACTTC	CASSTRLAGDSYEQYF
TRBD1	TRBV5-1	TRBJ1-2	NA	TGCGCCAGCAGCCGCGGGCGTAACATTGTGGGGACAGGGGGCGGCAATGGCTACACCTTC	CASSRGRNIVGTGGGNGYTF
TRBD1	TRBV9	TRBJ2-7	NA	TGTGCCAGCAGCTCCCACACCGGGACAGGGTCATCCTACGAGCAGTACTTC	CASSSHTGTGSSYEQYF
NA	TRBV13	TRBJ2-5	NA	TGTGCCAGCAGCTTAAGGTCCAACCAAGAGACCCAGTACTTC	CASSLRSNQETQYF
NA	TRBV5-1	TRBJ2-7	NA	TGCGCCAGCAGCTTGGAGGCAGGGGTCCTTTCCTACGAGCAGTACTTC	CASSLEAGVLSYEQYF
NA	TRBV7-7	TRBJ2-5	NA	TGTGCCAGCAGCTTAGGGAGGGGACAGCAAGAGACCCAGTACTTC	CASSLGRGQQETQYF
NA	TRBV6-5	TRBJ1-1	NA	TGTGCCAGCAGTTTGGTGAGTGACACTGAAGCTTTCTTT	CASSLVSDTEAFF